The source of this T cell receptor (beta chain) is a study of T cells in Graves' hyperthyroidism and ophthalmopathy. A word on this clonotype: A read error may account for a junction end that differs from germline.

The TCR beta CDR3 regions underwent amplification using RNA transcripts as the source. The HTBI set primed first-round TCR CDR3 RT-PCR. TCRdb independently ran MiXCR on the multiplex PCR reads; one entry per CDR3 protein. The repertoire holds around 540,000 distinct CDR3 sequences, with roughly a sixth as singletons. The CDR3 extends over 13 amino acids. CDR1 and CDR2 (germline): MDHEN, SYDVKM. Exclusion of a patient resulted from uncontrolled infection, other autoimmune disease, pregnancy or lactation. V gene TRBV28 combines with J gene TRBJ1-4; D is possibly TRBD1 (6 bases). Sequenced: blood. This TCR was recovered from a woman in her thirties with Graves' ophthalmopathy. CDR3 nucleotide sequence: TGTGCCGGCAGTTTAGGGGGGGATGAAAAACTGTTTTTT. This sequence encodes CAGSLGGDEKLFF.